These 28 T cell receptor beta chains share one sample of origin, sequenced in a study of siplizumab effects on memory and regulatory T cells. Kept together in coculture, the mixed lymphocyte reaction cells spent 6 days at 37°C. The antigens these receptors bind are not known. TCRdb keeps only in-frame clones here, not all; method: immunoSEQ multiplex PCR. This table holds over 10,000 clones, 40% found once. Sequenced: CFSE-low (dividing) CD8+ T cells sorted from an allogeneic mixed lymphocyte reaction. These TCRs come from a human donor in good health; the cells came from an allogeneic mixed lymphocyte reaction.

The chain links TRBV7-6 to TRBJ2-2, with TRBD1 as a possible D gene (6 bases). From germline, CDR1 is SGHVS and CDR2 FNYEAQ. The CDR3 spans 13 residues. Trimming cost V 6 bases and J 7 bases, with 12 bases left between them. The CDR3 spells CASRTGSGGELFF. The DNA of the CDR3 is TGTGCCAGCAGAACAGGGTCGGGCGGGGAGCTGTTTTTT.

V and J are TRBV27 and TRBJ1-5; D uncertain. This CDR3 has 13 residues. Germline V CDR1 and CDR2: MNHEY, SMNVEV (reference sequence). The V and J ends lost 4 bases and 5 bases respectively, with 9 bases between them. The CDR3 DNA reads TGTGCCAGCAGTTGGGGTTTAGATCAGCCCCAGCATTTT. Amino acid sequence: CASSWGLDQPQHF.

The table lists this clone with a few counts. The rearrangement links TRBV7-9 to TRBJ2-7; no clear D gene. V was clipped by 0 bases and J by 6 bases, with 6 bases between them. Germline values: CDR1 SEHNR, CDR2 FQNEAQ (reference sequence). The CDR3 loop spans 12 amino acids. The CDR3 bases are TGTGCCAGCAGCTTAGCGACCCTCGAGCAGTACTTC. Amino acid sequence: CASSLATLEQYF.

By frequency in the sample, this clone is medium-sized. The gene calls are TRBV27 and TRBJ1-1; the D gene is possibly TRBD1 (5 bases). The CDR3 totals 14 residues. Germline CDR1 and CDR2: MNHEY and SMNVEV (reference sequence). V lost 3 bases to trimming and J lost 6 bases, with 14 bases between them. Written as DNA, the CDR3 is TGTGCCAGCAGTTTGTGGGGGGGAGCCCCTGAAGCTTTCTTT. It encodes CASSLWGGAPEAFF.

The J gene is TRBJ1-3, the V gene TRBV4-1; D is undetermined. This CDR3 has 15 amino acids. The germline gives CDR1 MGHRA, CDR2 YSYEKL. Trimming shortened V by 0 bases and J by 0 bases, and 6 bases separated the two germline ends. The CDR3 protein is CASSQDRDSGNTIYF. The CDR3 nucleotides read TGCGCCAGCAGCCAAGATCGAGACTCTGGAAACACCATATATTTT.

Relative to its sample, this clone is medium-sized. Other nucleotide sequences from this sample produce the same CDR3. The rearrangement links TRBV4-1 to TRBJ2-7, with TRBD1 matching 8 bases. From germline, CDR1 is MGHRA and CDR2 YSYEKL. This CDR3 contains 15 residues. J gave up 4 bases and V 0 bases, and 5 bases lay outside the gene matches. The DNA of the CDR3 is TGCGCCAGCAGCCAAGAACGCGACAGGGGATACGAGCAGTACTTC. Protein product: CASSQERDRGYEQYF.

This clone is classed as medium-sized. The rearrangement uses TRBV6-5 and TRBJ1-1; the D gene is possibly TRBD1 (5 bases). The CDR3 length is 14 residues. The V end was cut by 0 bases, the J end by 6 bases, with 11 bases between. The germline gives CDR1 MNHEY, CDR2 SVGAGI. CDR3 in amino acids: CASSYSAGGAEAFF. CDR3 nucleotides: TGTGCCAGCAGTTACTCGGCAGGAGGGGCTGAAGCTTTCTTT.

This clone was seen more than once but under ten times. The chain couples TRBV9 to TRBJ2-2, with unresolved D. V was cut by 0 bases and J by 0 bases, with 9 bases left in between. The CDR3 runs 16 residues. Germline assignment: CDR1 SGDLS and CDR2 YYNGEE. In DNA form, the CDR3 reads TGTGCCAGCAGCGTAGTCGGATTCGCGAACACCGGGGAGCTGTTTTTT. Encoded protein: CASSVVGFANTGELFF. Looking up the rest from reference TRBV9 and TRBJ2-2 gives the full variable domain: DSGVTQTPKHLITATGQRVTLRCSPRSGDLSVYWYQQSLDQGLQFLIQYYNGEERAKGNILERFSAQQFPDLHSELNLSSLELGDSALYFCASSVVGFANTGELFFGEGSRLTVL.

In its sample, this clone was seen a few times. J is TRBJ1-2 and V is TRBV5-1; 9 bases are shared with TRBD1. J was trimmed by 0 bases and V by 2 bases; bases with no gene match: 8. The CDR3 runs to 17 residues. Germline V gene data show CDR1 as SGHRS and CDR2 as YFSETQ. Written as DNA, the CDR3 is TGCGCCAGCAGCTTACAGGGGGCGGCTTACACTAACTATGGCTACACCTTC. The encoded protein is CASSLQGAAYTNYGYTF.

This chain joins TRBV4-3 and TRBJ1-2; no clear D gene. The germline gives CDR1 LGHNA, CDR2 YSLEER. The CDR3 is 15 amino acids. V lost 0 bases to trimming and J lost 3 bases, with 11 bases between them. Here the CDR3 reads CASSQDWGFDYGYTF. The CDR3 nucleotides read TGCGCCAGCAGCCAAGACTGGGGATTTGACTATGGCTACACCTTC.

The chain carries TRBV5-1 and TRBJ2-5; TRBD1 matches 8 bases. The DNA end is more similar to TRBJ2-7, so the J call may be wrong. The CDR3 is made up of 15 amino acids. Germline-derived CDR1 and CDR2 are SGHRS and YFSETQ. CDR3 in amino acids: CASSLVPGGDYEQYF. CDR3 in DNA: TGCGCCAGCAGCTTGGTCCCAGGGGGCGACTACGAGCAGTACTTC.

The rearrangement uses TRBV5-6 and TRBJ2-1; unclear D gene. Trimming took off 0 bases at V and 8 bases at J, with 12 bases between the two ends. This CDR3 has 14 amino acids. The germline V gene has CDR1 SGHDT and CDR2 YYEEEE. CDR3 loop: CASSLAAGDDEQFF. For the CDR3, the DNA is TGTGCCAGCAGCTTGGCCGCTGGTGATGATGAGCAGTTCTTC. The whole variable domain, filled in from reference TRBV5-6 and TRBJ2-1, reads DAGVTQSPTHLIKTRGQQVTLRCSPKSGHDTVSWYQQALGQGPQFIFQYYEEEERQRGNFPDRFSGHQFPNYSSELNVNALLLGDSALYLCASSLAAGDDEQFFGPGTRLTVL.

This clone was counted between two and nine times. This rearrangement joins TRBV13 to TRBJ1-2, with TRBD1 identical over 12 bases. The germline V gene encodes CDR1 PRHDT and CDR2 FYEKMQ (reference sequence). V lost 5 bases to trimming and J lost 6 bases; unmatched junction nucleotides: 10. The CDR3 has 16 amino acids. The CDR3: CASSEYPGQGADGYTF. DNA for the CDR3: TGTGCCAGCAGCGAATATCCGGGACAGGGGGCAGATGGCTACACCTTC.

The chain has TRBV2 and TRBJ2-7; 9 bases map to TRBD1. The CDR3 consists of 15 residues. Germline-derived CDR1 and CDR2 are SNHLY and FYNNEI. V dropped 4 bases and J dropped 0; count of bases not matched to a gene: 4. The CDR3 DNA is TGTGCCAGCAGTGCGAAGACAGGGGGCTCCTACGAGCAGTACTTC. Protein product: CASSAKTGGSYEQYF. Variable domain in full (rest from reference TRBV2 and TRBJ2-7): EPEVTQTPSHQVTQMGQEVILRCVPISNHLYFYWYRQILGQKVEFLVSFYNNEISEKSEIFDDQFSVERPDGSNFTLKIRSTKLEDSAMYFCASSAKTGGSYEQYFGPGTRLTVT.

By share of the sample, this clone is medium-sized (0.01 to 0.1%). The rearrangement joins TRBV5-4 to TRBJ2-7; the D gene is possibly TRBD1 (6 bases). There are 13 residues in the CDR3. V was trimmed by 4 bases and J by 5 bases, leaving 13 bases between them. Germline V gene data show CDR1 as SGHNT and CDR2 as YYREEE (reference sequence). The CDR3 DNA follows: TGTGCCAGCAGCGGGGGCAATATCAACGAGCAGTACTTC. This encodes CASSGGNINEQYF.

This clone was observed a few times. V is TRBV19 and J is TRBJ2-7; either TRBD1 or TRBD2 may fit D (6 bases each). Germline V gives CDR1 LNHDA, CDR2 SQIVND (reference sequence). CDR3 length equals 14 residues. The germline V and J ends were trimmed by 3 bases and 4 bases, with 13 bases remaining between them. The CDR3 DNA follows: TGTGCCAGTAGTATTGGCAGGGGAGGTTACGAGCAGTACTTC. Its translation is CASSIGRGGYEQYF.

This clone was seen a single time. The gene calls are TRBV27 and TRBJ2-1, with 9 bases fitting TRBD2. Germline V gene sequence: CDR1 MNHEY, CDR2 SMNVEV (reference sequence). Trimming removed 7 bases from V and 7 bases from J; junction bases left unmatched: 11. The CDR3 contains 15 residues. In nucleotides, the CDR3 is TGTGCCAGCACCATGGCGGGAGGGAGGTTGAATGAGCAGTTCTTC. This translates into CASTMAGGRLNEQFF.

Judged by abundance, this clone is medium-sized. CDR3 DNA: TGTGCCAGCAGCATCGGACTAGCGGGCTCCTACAATGAGCAGTTCTTC. It is translated as CASSIGLAGSYNEQFF. This chain uses TRBV9 with TRBJ2-1; 11 bases fit TRBD2. Germline CDR1 SGDLS, CDR2 YYNGEE. This CDR3 contains 16 residues. Trimming took 4 bases from V and 0 from J; bases not matched to a gene: 3.

This clone was seen a few times. The chain links TRBV7-8 to TRBJ1-1; D is perhaps TRBD1 (6 bases). The CDR3 runs to 16 residues. CDR1 is SGHVS, CDR2 FQNEAQ, per germline. V gave up 4 bases and J gave up 1 base, with 16 bases separating them. In DNA form, the CDR3 reads TGTGCCAGCAGCTCCCCTCGACAGGACTCGAACACTGAAGCTTTCTTT. This gives the protein CASSSPRQDSNTEAFF.

This clone ranks as medium-sized. This chain links TRBV28 with TRBJ1-5; D perhaps matches TRBD1 (6 bases). Looked up from germline, CDR1 is MDHEN and CDR2 is SYDVKM. The CDR3 spans 15 residues. Trimming left V 4 bases short and J 3 bases short, with 13 bases between. CDR3: CASSSTGVPNQPQHF. CDR3 sequence (DNA): TGTGCCAGCAGTTCGACAGGAGTCCCCAATCAGCCCCAGCATTTT.

The V and J genes are TRBV30 and TRBJ1-1; a possible D gene is TRBD1 (5 bases). V lost 3 bases, J lost 10 bases, and 21 bases lay in between. The germline gives CDR1 GTSNPN, CDR2 SVGIG (reference sequence). The CDR3 runs 14 residues. The CDR3 coding sequence is TGTGCCTGGAGCCGGGACTCGGTAAAAATTGGAGCTTTCTTT. It is translated as CAWSRDSVKIGAFF.

This chain uses TRBV9 with TRBJ2-7; D is tentatively TRBD1 or TRBD2 (6 bases each). Trimming shortened V by 4 bases and J by 2 bases, and 16 bases separated the two germline ends. There are 15 residues in the CDR3. Germline values: CDR1 SGDLS, CDR2 YYNGEE. In DNA, the CDR3 is TGTGCCAGCAGCCCGGGGGCCTTGGGCCCCTACGAGCAGTACTTC. The encoded protein is CASSPGALGPYEQYF.

The V gene is TRBV19, the J gene TRBJ2-7; D is unresolved. V lost 8 bases to trimming and J lost 7 bases, with 15 bases between them. Germline loops: CDR1 LNHDA, CDR2 SQIVND (reference sequence). The CDR3 is 12 amino acids. The CDR3 bases are TGTGCCAGTCGGTTGGGAAAGGGAGAGCAGTACTTC. Protein sequence: CASRLGKGEQYF.

The CDR3, as DNA: TGTGCCAGCAGTGAGATTACGGGATCTAAAAACATTCAGTACTTC. Its translation: CASSEITGSKNIQYF. The rearrangement links TRBV6-1 to TRBJ2-4; weak D call: TRBD2 (5 bases). The germline V gene encodes CDR1 MNHNS and CDR2 SASEGT. The CDR3 contains 15 residues. The germline V and J ends were trimmed by 3 bases and 4 bases, with 13 bases remaining between them.

This clone was seen more than once but under ten times. The chain couples TRBV27 to TRBJ2-2, with D tentatively TRBD1 (5 bases). CDR1 and CDR2 (germline): MNHEY, SMNVEV (reference sequence). This CDR3 spans 17 amino acids. Deletions cut 6 bases from V and 7 bases from J, with 24 bases between. CDR3 bases: TGTGCCAGCAGACTCCTTCTTAGGACACATTTCGGCGGGGAGCTGTTTTTT. Encoded protein: CASRLLLRTHFGGELFF.

The CDR3 region is CASSHTARDGTEAFF. In DNA, the CDR3 is TGCGCCAGCAGTCATACAGCCCGAGATGGCACTGAAGCTTTCTTT. The genes are TRBV23-1 and TRBJ1-1; D uncertain. TRBV23-1 is an open reading frame whose function is uncertain. There are 15 residues in the CDR3. With 3 bases removed from V and 4 bases from J, the gap between germline ends came to 15 bases.

This clone counts as medium-sized. The chain uses TRBV7-9 and TRBJ2-1; D remains ambiguous. The CDR3 sequence is 13 residues long. From germline, CDR1 is SEHNR and CDR2 FQNEAQ (reference sequence). V lost 1 base and J lost 5, with 6 bases in between. For the CDR3, the DNA is TGTGCCAGCAGCTTAGTCAACGACAATGAGCAGTTCTTC. It specifies CASSLVNDNEQFF.

The V gene is TRBV4-1, the J gene TRBJ2-5, with D tentatively TRBD1 (8 bases). The J call may be mistaken, given a closer DNA end match to TRBJ2-7. Germline-derived CDR1 and CDR2 are MGHRA and YSYEKL. This CDR3 is 17 amino acids long. CDR3 nucleotide sequence: TGCGCCAGCAGCTGGAAGGGAGGGCAGGGGGCTTCCTACGAGCAGTACTTC. Protein sequence: CASSWKGGQGASYEQYF.